One and the same sample provided the 17 T cell receptor beta chains below, sequenced in a study of STAT5B mutations in CD4+ large granular lymphocyte leukemia. Method: immunoSEQ multiplex PCR; TCRdb's copy keeps in-frame clones and lacks some. The data hold under 35,000 clones, with nearly 80% observed a single time. Sequencing was carried out using CD4+ T cells from blood buffy coats. These receptors came from a human donor in good health.

V usage is TRBV19 and J usage is TRBJ2-7, with D possibly matching TRBD2 (7 bases). V was pared by 6 bases and J by 5 bases, with 14 bases between. Germline CDR1 and CDR2: LNHDA and SQIVND (reference sequence). This CDR3 spans 13 amino acids. Written as DNA, the CDR3 is TGTGCCAGTAGGGAAGGGGGGGCTCACGAGCAGTACTTC. Amino acids: CASREGGAHEQYF.

This clone came up once. The chain carries TRBV5-5 and TRBJ2-3; D is possibly TRBD1 or TRBD2 (5 bases each). The germline CDR1 and CDR2 sequences are SGHKS and YYEKEE (reference sequence). There are 14 residues in the CDR3. Trimming stripped 4 bases from V and 2 bases from J, with 11 bases between. The CDR3 loop is CASSRGDATDTQYF. The CDR3 DNA reads as TGTGCCAGCAGCCGAGGGGACGCCACAGATACGCAGTATTTT.

The chain carries TRBV7-9 and TRBJ2-7; TRBD1 or TRBD2 may be the D gene (5 bases each). V was cut by 7 bases and J by 2 bases, with 15 bases left in between. The CDR3 extends over 14 amino acids. Germline V lookup: CDR1 SEHNR, CDR2 FQNEAQ (reference sequence). CDR3 DNA sequence: TGTGCCAGCAACTTTTGGGACGGGACCTACGAGCAGTACTTC. Translated: CASNFWDGTYEQYF.

The J gene is TRBJ2-5, the V gene TRBV7-2, with 15 bases lining up with TRBD2. This CDR3 is built from 16 residues. J was trimmed by 5 bases and V by 5 bases; bases with no gene match: 6. Per the germline V gene, CDR1 is SGHTA and CDR2 is FQGNSA. The CDR3 DNA reads as TGTGCCAGCAGCCAGGGACTAGCGGGGGGCCGGGAGACCCAGTACTTC. This codes for CASSQGLAGGRETQYF.

J is TRBJ1-5 and V is TRBV19; D perhaps matches TRBD1 (6 bases). CDR3 size: 13 residues. Germline CDR1 and CDR2: LNHDA and SQIVND (reference sequence). V was trimmed by 10 bases and J by 5 bases, leaving 15 bases between them. CDR3 nucleotide sequence: TGTGCCACCACAGGGTCGGATTATCAGCCCCAGCATTTT. It codes for CATTGSDYQPQHF.

This chain links TRBV6-1 with TRBJ2-5, with D maybe TRBD2 (5 bases). Trimming cost V 8 bases and J 2 bases, with 12 bases left between them. This CDR3 has 13 amino acids. Germline-derived CDR1 and CDR2 are MNHNS and SASEGT. The CDR3 DNA reads TGTGCCAGCGAGGACTCGGTTCAAGAGACCCAGTACTTC. This encodes CASEDSVQETQYF.

The chain uses TRBV7-9 and TRBJ2-5; maybe TRBD1 (5 bases). Germline V CDR1 and CDR2: SEHNR, FQNEAQ (reference sequence). This CDR3 is built from 14 residues. Trimming stripped 6 bases from V and 4 bases from J, with 15 bases between. CDR3 coding DNA: TGTGCCAGCAGTATCATAGGGGTACTAGAGACCCAGTACTTC. Its protein is CASSIIGVLETQYF.

The chain has TRBV5-1 and TRBJ2-1; 8 nucleotides line up with TRBD2. CDR3 length: 13 residues. Germline lookup yields CDR1 SGHRS and CDR2 YFSETQ. V shed 2 bases and J 12 bases; nucleotides not matched to a gene: 7. The CDR3 spells CASSLDVAGGQFF. The CDR3 nucleotides read TGCGCCAGCAGCTTAGACGTTGCGGGGGGGCAGTTCTTC.

V usage is TRBV30 and J usage is TRBJ1-4; D perhaps matches TRBD1 (5 bases). Looked up from germline, CDR1 is GTSNPN and CDR2 is SVGIG (reference sequence). This CDR3 region has 13 residues. The V gene lost 3 bases and the J gene lost 8 bases, with 13 bases spanning the gap. The CDR3 nucleotides are TGTGCCTGGAGAGGGGAAGCGGGAGAAAAACTGTTTTTT. Translating gives CAWRGEAGEKLFF.

This chain uses TRBV9 with TRBJ2-2; a weak D match, TRBD2 (6 bases). CDR3 size: 16 residues. V dropped 0 bases and J dropped 1 base, with 10 bases sitting between them. Germline V gene sequence: CDR1 SGDLS, CDR2 YYNGEE. In DNA, the CDR3 is TGTGCCAGCAGCGTAGCCGGCGGGGTGAACACCGGGGAGCTGTTTTTT. Translating gives CASSVAGGVNTGELFF. The variable domain in full, completed from reference TRBV9 and TRBJ2-2, reads DSGVTQTPKHLITATGQRVTLRCSPRSGDLSVYWYQQSLDQGLQFLIQYYNGEERAKGNILERFSAQQFPDLHSELNLSSLELGDSALYFCASSVAGGVNTGELFFGEGSRLTVL.

This chain joins TRBV19 and TRBJ2-1; D uncertain. V was clipped by 3 bases and J by 8 bases, with 5 bases between them. The CDR3 is 11 amino acids. The germline gives CDR1 LNHDA, CDR2 SQIVND (reference sequence). The CDR3 here is CASSMSDEQFF. The CDR3 coding sequence is TGTGCCAGTAGTATGTCCGATGAGCAGTTCTTC.

The chain links TRBV19 to TRBJ1-3; TRBD1 matches at 9 bases. Per germline, CDR1 LNHDA and CDR2 SQIVND (reference sequence). This CDR3 is built from 15 residues. J was trimmed by 2 bases and V by 6 bases; bases with no gene match: 5. In DNA form, the CDR3 reads TGTGCCAGTAGCCTACAGGGGGCTGCTGGAAACACCATATATTTT. Translation gives CASSLQGAAGNTIYF.

This clone was picked up one time. The V call is TRBV28, the J call TRBJ1-1; no firm D call. CDR1 and CDR2 from the germline V gene are MDHEN and SYDVKM. The CDR3 consists of 11 residues. DNA for the CDR3: TGTGTCTCCCGGAAGAACACTGAAGCTTTCTTT. This gives the protein CVSRKNTEAFF.

In DNA form, the CDR3 reads TGTGCCAGTGGGCCTTATGCGGGGGGGCCCATTGGTACGCAGTATTTT. This encodes CASGPYAGGPIGTQYF. The rearrangement links TRBV19 to TRBJ2-3, with 9 positions matching TRBD2. J gave up 8 bases and V 8 bases, and 17 bases lay outside the gene matches. The germline V gene has CDR1 LNHDA and CDR2 SQIVND (reference sequence). This CDR3 has 16 amino acids.

V gene TRBV2 combines with J gene TRBJ2-7; 14 bases are a match to TRBD2. The CDR3 is made up of 15 amino acids. Germline V CDR1 and CDR2: SNHLY, FYNNEI. After removal of 3 bases from V and 6 bases from J, the junction contained 4 bases not matched to a gene. The CDR3 is CASSEVGTSGSEQYF. The CDR3 bases are TGTGCCAGCAGTGAGGTGGGGACTAGCGGGAGCGAGCAGTACTTC.

This clone was seen only a few times. The chain recombines TRBV19 with TRBJ1-4, with D unresolved. Germline CDR1 reads LNHDA; CDR2 reads SQIVND (reference sequence). The CDR3 has 14 residues. Trimming shortened V by 7 bases and J by 7 bases, and 16 bases separated the two germline ends. CDR3 in amino acids: CASKQNPGPEKLFF. Here the CDR3 DNA reads TGTGCCAGTAAACAGAACCCAGGACCTGAAAAACTGTTTTTT.

The chain employs TRBV28 and TRBJ2-1; TRBD2 matches 15 bases. The V and J ends lost 6 bases and 6 bases, in that order; junction bases with no gene match: 12. The germline CDR1 and CDR2 sequences are MDHEN and SYDVKM. This CDR3 has 18 amino acids. In nucleotides, the CDR3 is TGTGCCAGCAGAAACGTCGGACTAGCGGGGGGGCCGAGCAATGAGCAGTTCTTC. Encoded protein: CASRNVGLAGGPSNEQFF.